The subject of this entry is one T cell receptor beta chain. What antigen it recognizes has not been identified. No much larger clonotype is one base removed from it; base qualities were not supplied. The immunoSEQ Assay was used to sequence TCRbeta CDR3 regions. After extraction, genomic DNA underwent amplification by bias-controlled multiplex PCR, followed by high-throughput sequencing. As for how the authors treated the data: To quantify the absolute abundance of every unique TCRbeta CDR3 region, sequences were collapsed and filtered. Usable DNA was measured by amplifying reference genes present in all nucleated cells, and TCRbeta template counts were normalized to that usable DNA to estimate T cell fraction. Repertoire TCRs were annotated as SARS-CoV-2-specific by exact matching of V gene, CDR3 amino acid sequence and J gene to a known reactive TCR set. MIRA supplied the reference SARS-CoV-2 TCR set, which was filtered for enrichment in COVID-19-positive ImmuneCODE repertoires so that public or cross-reactive TCRs were removed. Drawing on the MIRA antigens, annotated TCRs were analysed further at the level of specific ORF or position within ORF. Depth was the summed frequency of annotated unique rearrangements, while breadth was defined as annotated unique rearrangements over total unique productive rearrangements. Two-sided Wilcoxon rank-sum tests were used to compare TCR breadth between groups. The clones in this table, taken by TCRdb from immuneACCESS, are in-frame only. Not every clone is retained; where verified, under half of the shortfall comes from an unresolved V gene, and the cause of the rest is unknown. V, J and clone size were drawn from that table, and D and trimming were deduced from the DNA. The sample table contains about 680,000 clones; only one count was recorded for 89% of them. Nearly 1.5% of the sample goes to the ten largest clones.

Looking up the germline V gene yields CDR1 LGHNT and CDR2 FRNRAP. Trimming removed 0 bases from V and 4 bases from J, leaving 12 bases between the germline ends. The cysteine opens and the phenylalanine closes a CDR3 of 16 amino acids. Only CDR3 DNA is held: 48 bases, read in frame from base 1. The source of the sample is a study of Ad26.COV2.S vaccination and SARS-CoV-2 variants (dated by TCRdb to the early 2020s). About the investigation overall: Vaccine-arm donors were drawn from COV1001, a multicentre, randomized, double-blind, placebo-controlled phase I-IIa trial of Ad26.COV2.S in healthy adults. Dosing of Ad26.COV2.S was intramuscular, at either 5x10^10 or 1x10^11 viral particles, delivered as one shot or as two shots spaced 56 days apart. Sequencing of the TCRbeta repertoire served to evaluate the specificity and breadth of SARS-CoV-2-reactive T cell receptors following Ad26.COV2.S vaccination. A total of around 32 samples were included in the TCR-sequenced set, comprising roughly 19 Ad26.COV2.S vaccine recipients, 5 placebo recipients and 8 SARS-CoV-2 convalescent individuals. Trial participants were randomized into five groups of five: low-dose or high-dose Ad26.COV2.S given once or twice, or placebo on both occasions. Investigators did not know the trial group allocation while performing experiments and assessing outcomes.

The sample's treatment or condition label, decoded: over 15 received Ad26.COV2.S at low or high dose, single or two shots; about five received placebo; per-sample allocation not given. For vaccine and placebo recipients, the sequenced repertoires came from samples collected on day 63 after the first injection. In Cohort 1b, about two dozen adults aged 18-55 years were enrolled at a single site in Boston, USA, between 29 July and 7 August 2020. Ad26.COV2.S consisted of a replication-incompetent adenovirus type 26 vector by which a prefusion-stabilized SARS-CoV-2 spike protein from the original Wuhan strain was expressed. What the authors observed across the whole study: Comparable non-spike TCR breadth was observed between vaccine and placebo recipients, consistent with only spike being contained in the vaccine. Spike-specific TCR breadth was higher in Ad26.COV2.S recipients than in placebo recipients (P = 0.0014). After vaccination, spike-specific CD8+ and CD4+ T cell responses were reported to show substantial breadth. The authors noted that total T cell responses may have been underestimated by the TCR breadth and depth analyses. The study was not powered to compare responses between vaccine doses or regimens.

The V and J genes are TRBV12-5 and TRBJ1-4; no D gene call is confident. The sample consisted of peripheral blood, taken in a trial of Ad26.COV2.S vaccine versus placebo. The TCR comes from a person between 18 and 60 years old who received the Ad26.COV2.S COVID-19 vaccine or a placebo. The DNA sequence is TGTGCTAGTGGTTTGGTACTTCGAGGGCGTAATGAAAAACTGTTTTTT. Protein translation: CASGLVLRGRNEKLFF.